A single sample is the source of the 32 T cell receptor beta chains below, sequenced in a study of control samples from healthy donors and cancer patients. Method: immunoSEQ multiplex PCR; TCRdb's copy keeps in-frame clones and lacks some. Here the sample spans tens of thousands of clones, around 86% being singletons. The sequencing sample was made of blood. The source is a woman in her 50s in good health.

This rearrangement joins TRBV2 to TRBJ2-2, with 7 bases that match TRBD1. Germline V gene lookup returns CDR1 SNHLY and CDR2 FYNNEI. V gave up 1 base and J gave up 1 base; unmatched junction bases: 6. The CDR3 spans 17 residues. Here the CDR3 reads CASSEDSTGLNTGELFF. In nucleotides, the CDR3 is TGTGCCAGCAGTGAAGATTCGACAGGGTTGAACACCGGGGAGCTGTTTTTT.

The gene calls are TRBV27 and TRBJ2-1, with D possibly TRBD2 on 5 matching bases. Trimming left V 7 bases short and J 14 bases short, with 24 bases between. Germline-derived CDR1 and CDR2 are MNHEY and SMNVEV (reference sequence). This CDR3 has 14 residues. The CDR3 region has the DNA TGTGCCAGCATGTTTACGGGATCCCCCCGGACGGAGTTCTTC. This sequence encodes CASMFTGSPRTEFF.

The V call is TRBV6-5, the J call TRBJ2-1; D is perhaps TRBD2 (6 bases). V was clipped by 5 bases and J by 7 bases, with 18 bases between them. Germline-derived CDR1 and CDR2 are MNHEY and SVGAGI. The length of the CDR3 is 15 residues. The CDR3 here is CASSPSLAQMNEQFF. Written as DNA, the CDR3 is TGTGCCAGCAGTCCTAGCCTAGCGCAGATGAATGAGCAGTTCTTC.

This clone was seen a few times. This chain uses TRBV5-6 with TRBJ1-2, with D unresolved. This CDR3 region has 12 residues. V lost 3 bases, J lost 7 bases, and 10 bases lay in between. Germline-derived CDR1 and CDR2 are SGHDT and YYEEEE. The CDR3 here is CASSSTPGGYTF. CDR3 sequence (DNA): TGTGCCAGCAGCTCAACCCCCGGTGGCTACACCTTC.

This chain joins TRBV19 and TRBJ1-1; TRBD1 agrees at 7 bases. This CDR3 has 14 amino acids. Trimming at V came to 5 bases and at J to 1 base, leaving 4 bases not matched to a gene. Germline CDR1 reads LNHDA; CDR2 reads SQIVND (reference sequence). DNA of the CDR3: TGTGCCAGTAGTCCGCGACAGGGGAACACTGAAGCTTTCTTT. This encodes CASSPRQGNTEAFF.

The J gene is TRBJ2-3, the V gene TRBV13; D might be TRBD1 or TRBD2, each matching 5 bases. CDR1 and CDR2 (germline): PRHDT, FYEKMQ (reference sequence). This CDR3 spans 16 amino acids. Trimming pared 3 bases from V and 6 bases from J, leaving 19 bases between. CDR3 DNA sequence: TGTGCCAGCAGCTTCACGGGGCTAAGTTTGTTGGATACGCAGTATTTT. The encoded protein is CASSFTGLSLLDTQYF.

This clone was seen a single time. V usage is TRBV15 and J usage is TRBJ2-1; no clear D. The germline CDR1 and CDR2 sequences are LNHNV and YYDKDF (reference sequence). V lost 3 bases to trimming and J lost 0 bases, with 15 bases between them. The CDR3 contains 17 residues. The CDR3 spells CATSSVPMSSSYNEQFF. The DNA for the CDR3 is TGTGCCACCAGCAGCGTTCCAATGTCCAGCTCCTACAATGAGCAGTTCTTC. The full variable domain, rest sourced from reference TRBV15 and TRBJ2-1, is DAMVIQNPRYQVTQFGKPVTLSCSQTLNHNVMYWYQQKSSQAPKLLFHYYDKDFNNEADTPDNFQSRRPNTSFCFLDIRSPGLGDTAMYLCATSSVPMSSSYNEQFFGPGTRLTVL.

CDR3 sequence (DNA): TGTGCCAGCAGTGACTCGGGCGTCAGGGGGGCTCATGGCTACACCTTC. Encoded protein: CASSDSGVRGAHGYTF. V is TRBV6-4 and J is TRBJ1-2; 7 bases map to TRBD1. The CDR3 runs 16 residues. V shed 0 bases and J 6 bases; nucleotides not matched to a gene: 10. Germline CDR1 and CDR2: MRHNA and SNTAGT.

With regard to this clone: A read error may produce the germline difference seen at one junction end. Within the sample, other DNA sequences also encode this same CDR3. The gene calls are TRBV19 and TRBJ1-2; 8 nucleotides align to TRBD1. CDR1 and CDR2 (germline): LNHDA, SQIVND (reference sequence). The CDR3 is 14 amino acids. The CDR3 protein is CASSDQTGGYGYTF. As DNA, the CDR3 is TGCGCCAGTAGTGACCAAACAGGGGGCTATGGCTACACCTTC.

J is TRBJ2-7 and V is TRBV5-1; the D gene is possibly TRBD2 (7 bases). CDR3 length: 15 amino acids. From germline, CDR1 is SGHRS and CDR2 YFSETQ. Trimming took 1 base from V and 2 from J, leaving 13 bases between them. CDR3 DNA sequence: TGCGCCAGCAGCTTGTCCGGGGGGCCCGCCTACGAGCAGTACTTC. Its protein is CASSLSGGPAYEQYF.

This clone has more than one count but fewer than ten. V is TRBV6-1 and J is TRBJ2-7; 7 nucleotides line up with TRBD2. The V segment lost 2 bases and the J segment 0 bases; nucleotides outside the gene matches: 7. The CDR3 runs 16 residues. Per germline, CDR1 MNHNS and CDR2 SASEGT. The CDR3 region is CASSERGGGRSYEQYF. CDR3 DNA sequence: TGTGCCAGCAGTGAACGGGGCGGGGGACGCTCCTACGAGCAGTACTTC.

The CDR3 loop is CASSLGTSGSEQYF. The CDR3 DNA reads as TGCGCCAGCAGCCTGGGGACTAGCGGGAGCGAGCAGTACTTC. The rearrangement uses TRBV5-1 and TRBJ2-7, with 14 bases that match TRBD2. V lost 4 bases and J lost 6; bases outside the gene matches: 3. The germline gives CDR1 SGHRS, CDR2 YFSETQ. This CDR3 comprises 14 residues.

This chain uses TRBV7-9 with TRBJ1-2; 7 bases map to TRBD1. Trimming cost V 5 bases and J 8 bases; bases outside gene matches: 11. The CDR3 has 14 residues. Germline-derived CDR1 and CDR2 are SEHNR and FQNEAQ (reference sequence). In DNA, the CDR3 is TGTGCCAGCAGCAGGGGGCAGGGGTCGATCGGCTACACCTTC. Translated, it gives CASSRGQGSIGYTF.

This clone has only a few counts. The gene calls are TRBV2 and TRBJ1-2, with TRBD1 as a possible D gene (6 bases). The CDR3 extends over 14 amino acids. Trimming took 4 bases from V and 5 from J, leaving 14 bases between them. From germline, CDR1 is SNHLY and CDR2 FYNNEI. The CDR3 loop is CASSGGPPQYGYTF. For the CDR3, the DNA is TGTGCCAGCAGTGGGGGGCCCCCGCAATATGGCTACACCTTC.

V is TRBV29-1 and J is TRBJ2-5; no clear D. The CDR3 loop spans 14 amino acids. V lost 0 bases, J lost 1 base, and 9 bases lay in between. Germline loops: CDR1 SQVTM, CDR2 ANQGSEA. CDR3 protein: CSVEDTGFQETQYF. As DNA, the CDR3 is TGCAGCGTTGAAGATACGGGTTTCCAAGAGACCCAGTACTTC.

DNA of the CDR3: TGTGCCAGCAGCCTGGGACAGAAGGTCCTCCCGGGGGGGCCCCAGCATTTT. The encoded protein is CASSLGQKVLPGGPQHF. The gene calls are TRBV5-8 and TRBJ1-5; the match to TRBD1 covers 7 bases. J lost 9 bases, V lost 4 bases, and 19 bases had no gene match. The CDR3 sequence is 17 residues long. Germline V gives CDR1 SGHTS, CDR2 YDEGEE. The full variable domain, with the rest looked up from reference TRBV5-8 and TRBJ1-5, is EAGVTQSPTHLIKTRGQQATLRCSPISGHTSVYWYQQALGLGLQFLLWYDEGEERNRGNFPPRFSGRQFPNYSSELNVNALELEDSALYLCASSLGQKVLPGGPQHFGDGTRLSIL.

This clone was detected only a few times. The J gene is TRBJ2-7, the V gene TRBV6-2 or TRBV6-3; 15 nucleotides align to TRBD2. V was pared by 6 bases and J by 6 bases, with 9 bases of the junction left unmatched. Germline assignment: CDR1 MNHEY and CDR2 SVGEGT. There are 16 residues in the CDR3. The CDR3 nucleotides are TGTGCCAGCAGCCTTGGACTAGCGGGAGGGTTCGGCGAGCAGTACTTC. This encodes CASSLGLAGGFGEQYF.

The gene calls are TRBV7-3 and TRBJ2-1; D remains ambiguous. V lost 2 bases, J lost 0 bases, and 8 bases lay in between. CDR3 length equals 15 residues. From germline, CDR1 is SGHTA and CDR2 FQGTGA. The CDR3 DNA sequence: TGTGCCAGCAGCTTACGAATCGGCTCCTACAATGAGCAGTTCTTC. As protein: CASSLRIGSYNEQFF.

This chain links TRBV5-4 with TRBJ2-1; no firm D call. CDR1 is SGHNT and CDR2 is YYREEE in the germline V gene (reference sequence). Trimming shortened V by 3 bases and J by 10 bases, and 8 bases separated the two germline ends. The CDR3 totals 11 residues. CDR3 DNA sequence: TGTGCCAGCAGCTCCGACACCGAGCAGTTCTTC. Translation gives CASSSDTEQFF. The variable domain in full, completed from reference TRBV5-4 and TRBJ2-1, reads ETGVTQSPTHLIKTRGQQVTLRCSSQSGHNTVSWYQQALGQGPQFIFQYYREEENGRGNFPPRFSGLQFPNYSSELNVNALELDDSALYLCASSSDTEQFFGPGTRLTVL.

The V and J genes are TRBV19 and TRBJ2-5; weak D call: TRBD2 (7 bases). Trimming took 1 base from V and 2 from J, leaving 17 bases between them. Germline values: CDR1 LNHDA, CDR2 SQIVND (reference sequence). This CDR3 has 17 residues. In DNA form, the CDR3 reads TGTGCCAGTAGTATAGCGTTGTCTAGGGGGGGACAAGAGACCCAGTACTTC. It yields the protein CASSIALSRGGQETQYF.

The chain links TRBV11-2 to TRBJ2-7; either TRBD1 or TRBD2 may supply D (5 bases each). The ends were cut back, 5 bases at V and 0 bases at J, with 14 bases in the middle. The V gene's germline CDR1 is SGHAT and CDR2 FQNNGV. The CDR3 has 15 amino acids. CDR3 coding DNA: TGTGCCAGCAGCCCGGGACGAACAAGCTCCTACGAGCAGTACTTC. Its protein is CASSPGRTSSYEQYF.

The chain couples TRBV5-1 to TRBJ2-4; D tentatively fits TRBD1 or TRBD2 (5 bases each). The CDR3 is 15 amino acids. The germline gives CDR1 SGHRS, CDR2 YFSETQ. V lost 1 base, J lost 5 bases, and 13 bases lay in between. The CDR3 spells CASSLLGVEENIQYF. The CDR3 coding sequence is TGCGCCAGCAGCTTGTTGGGGGTGGAAGAAAACATTCAGTACTTC. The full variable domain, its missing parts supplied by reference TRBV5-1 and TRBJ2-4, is KAGVTQTPRYLIKTRGQQVTLSCSPISGHRSVSWYQQTPGQGLQFLFEYFSETQRNKGNFPGRFSGRQFSNSRSEMNVSTLELGDSALYLCASSLLGVEENIQYFGAGTRLSVL.

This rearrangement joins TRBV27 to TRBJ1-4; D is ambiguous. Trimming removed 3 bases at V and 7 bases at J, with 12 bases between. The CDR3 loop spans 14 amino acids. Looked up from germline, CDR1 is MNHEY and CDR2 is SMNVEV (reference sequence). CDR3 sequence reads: CASSFHGPSEKLFF. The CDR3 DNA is TGTGCCAGCAGTTTTCACGGTCCAAGTGAAAAACTGTTTTTT.

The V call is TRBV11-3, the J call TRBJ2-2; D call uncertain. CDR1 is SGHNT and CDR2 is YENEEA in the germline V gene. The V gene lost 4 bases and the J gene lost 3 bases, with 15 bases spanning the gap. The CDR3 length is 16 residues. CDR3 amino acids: CASSSPGPTDTGELFF. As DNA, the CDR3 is TGTGCCAGCAGCTCCCCCGGACCTACGGACACCGGGGAGCTGTTTTTT. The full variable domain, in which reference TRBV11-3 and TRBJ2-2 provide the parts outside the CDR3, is EAGVVQSPRYKIIEKKQPVAFWCNPISGHNTLYWYLQNLGQGPELLIRYENEEAVDDSQLPKDRFSAERLKGVDSTLKIQPAELGDSAVYLCASSSPGPTDTGELFFGEGSRLTVL.

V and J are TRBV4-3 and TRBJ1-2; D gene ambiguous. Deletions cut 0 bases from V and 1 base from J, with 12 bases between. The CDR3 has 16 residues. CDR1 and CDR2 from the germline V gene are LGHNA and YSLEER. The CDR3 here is CASSQDFGRINYGYTF. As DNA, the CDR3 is TGCGCCAGCAGCCAAGATTTTGGACGGATTAACTATGGCTACACCTTC.

CDR3 loop: CASSGLGLVIDIQYF. The CDR3 region has the DNA TGCGCCAGCAGTGGTCTCGGACTAGTAATCGACATTCAGTACTTC. The V gene is TRBV10-1, the J gene TRBJ2-4, with 7 bases matching TRBD2. The CDR3 totals 15 residues. Germline V gives CDR1 WNHNN, CDR2 SYGVQD (reference sequence). With 4 bases clipped from V and 8 bases from J, the junction kept 11 bases outside the gene matches.

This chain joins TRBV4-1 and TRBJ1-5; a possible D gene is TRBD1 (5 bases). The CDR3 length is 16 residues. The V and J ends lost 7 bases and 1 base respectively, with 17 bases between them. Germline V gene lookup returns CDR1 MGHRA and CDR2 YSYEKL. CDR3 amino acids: CASTLRAGLSNQPQHF. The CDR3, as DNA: TGCGCCAGCACCCTACGGGCGGGGCTAAGCAATCAGCCCCAGCATTTT.

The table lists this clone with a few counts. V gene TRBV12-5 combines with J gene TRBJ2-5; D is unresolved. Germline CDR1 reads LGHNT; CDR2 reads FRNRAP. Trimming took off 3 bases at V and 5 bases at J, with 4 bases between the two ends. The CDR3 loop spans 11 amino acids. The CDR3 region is CASGFRETQYF. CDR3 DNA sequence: TGTGCTAGTGGTTTCCGGGAGACCCAGTACTTC.

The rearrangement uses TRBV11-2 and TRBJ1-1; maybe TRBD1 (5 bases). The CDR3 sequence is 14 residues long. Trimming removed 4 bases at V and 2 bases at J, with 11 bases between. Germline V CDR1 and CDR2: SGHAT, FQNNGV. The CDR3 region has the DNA TGTGCCAGCAGCTGGGGAGGGGATAACACTGAAGCTTTCTTT. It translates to CASSWGGDNTEAFF.

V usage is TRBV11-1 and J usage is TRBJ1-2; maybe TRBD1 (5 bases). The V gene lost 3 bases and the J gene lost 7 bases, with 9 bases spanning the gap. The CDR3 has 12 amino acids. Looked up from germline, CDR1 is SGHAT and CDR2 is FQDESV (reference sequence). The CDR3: CASSFTGGGYTF. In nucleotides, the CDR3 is TGTGCCAGCAGCTTTACAGGCGGTGGCTACACCTTC.

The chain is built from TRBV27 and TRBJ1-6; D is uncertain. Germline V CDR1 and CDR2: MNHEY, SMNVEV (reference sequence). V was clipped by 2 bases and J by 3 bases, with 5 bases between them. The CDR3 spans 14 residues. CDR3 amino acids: CASSLEGYNSPLHF. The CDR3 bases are TGTGCCAGCAGTTTAGAGGGCTATAATTCACCCCTCCACTTT.

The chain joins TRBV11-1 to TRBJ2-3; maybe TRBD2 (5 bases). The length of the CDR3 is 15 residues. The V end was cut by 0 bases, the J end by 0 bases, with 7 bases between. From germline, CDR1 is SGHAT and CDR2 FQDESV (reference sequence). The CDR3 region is CASSLAGESTDTQYF. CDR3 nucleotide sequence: TGTGCCAGCAGCTTAGCGGGAGAGAGCACAGATACGCAGTATTTT.